Shown below are 19 T cell receptor beta chains from a single sample sequenced in a study of graft-versus-host responses after intestinal transplantation. Assay used: immunoSEQ multiplex PCR; TCRdb lists only in-frame clones, some missing. Among approximately 13,000 clones listed, 93% were seen once. The input for sequencing was PBMCs, taken roughly 930 days after intestinal transplantation. The receptor set was obtained from a human patient who received an intestinal transplant, so some T cells may come from the graft donor.

The chain recombines TRBV18 with TRBJ1-2; 7 bases fit TRBD1. This CDR3 is built from 13 residues. Germline V gene sequence: CDR1 KGHSH, CDR2 LQKENI. V trimming: 3 bases; J trimming: 2 bases; junction bases outside the gene matches: 0. Here the CDR3 reads CASSPGQNYGYTF. The CDR3 nucleotides are TGTGCCAGCTCACCGGGACAGAACTATGGCTACACCTTC.

The chain combines TRBV11-2 with TRBJ1-2, with D possibly matching TRBD1 (5 bases). In germline, CDR1 is SGHAT, CDR2 FQNNGV. This CDR3 is 18 amino acids long. Trimming cost V 1 base and J 0 bases, with 18 bases left between them. The CDR3 DNA reads as TGTGCCAGCAGCTTAGCAAAGGGGTCGCGGACCCCTAACTATGGCTACACCTTC. Translation gives CASSLAKGSRTPNYGYTF.

The genes are TRBV9 and TRBJ1-2; 7 bases map to TRBD1. The CDR3 consists of 15 residues. Germline assignment: CDR1 SGDLS and CDR2 YYNGEE. Trimming cost V 0 bases and J 2 bases; bases outside gene matches: 4. The CDR3 here is CASSVAGQANYGYTF. The CDR3 DNA follows: TGTGCCAGCAGCGTAGCCGGACAGGCCAACTATGGCTACACCTTC.

The J gene is TRBJ2-7, the V gene TRBV4-1; D not certain. V was cut by 1 base and J by 4 bases, with 8 bases left in between. The CDR3 is made up of 13 amino acids. From germline, CDR1 is MGHRA and CDR2 YSYEKL. In nucleotides, the CDR3 is TGCGCCAGCAGCCAAGTCCCCTGGTACGAGCAGTACTTC. Translating it yields CASSQVPWYEQYF.

The chain uses TRBV4-1 and TRBJ2-5, with TRBD1 identical over 11 bases. J was trimmed by 5 bases and V by 4 bases; bases with no gene match: 3. This CDR3 contains 14 residues. Germline V gene sequence: CDR1 MGHRA, CDR2 YSYEKL. The CDR3 spells CASSRTGGWETQYF. For the CDR3, the DNA is TGCGCCAGCAGCCGGACAGGGGGCTGGGAGACCCAGTACTTC.

V gene TRBV6-1 combines with J gene TRBJ2-2; perhaps D is TRBD1 or TRBD2 (6 bases each). Germline loops: CDR1 MNHNS, CDR2 SASEGT. Trimming cost V 3 bases and J 2 bases, with 13 bases left between them. The CDR3 consists of 16 residues. The CDR3 loop is CASSEGGGRNTGELFF. DNA of the CDR3: TGTGCCAGCAGTGAGGGGGGCGGAAGAAACACCGGGGAGCTGTTTTTT.

In its sample, this clone was seen once. The CDR3 DNA reads as TGTGCCAGCAGCTTGCAGGGCGGGGATGAAAAACTGTTTTTT. Translation: CASSLQGGDEKLFF. This chain links TRBV7-9 with TRBJ1-4; D is perhaps TRBD1 (5 bases). The ends were cut back, 3 bases at V and 6 bases at J, with 11 bases in the middle. The CDR3 is 14 amino acids. Germline loops: CDR1 SEHNR, CDR2 FQNEAQ (reference sequence). Drawing the rest from reference TRBV7-9 and TRBJ1-4, the complete variable domain is DTGVSQNPRHKITKRGQNVTFRCDPISEHNRLYWYRQTLGQGPEFLTYFQNEAQLEKSRLLSDRFSAERPKGSFSTLEIQRTEQGDSAMYLCASSLQGGDEKLFFGSGTQLSVL.

This chain uses TRBV7-9 with TRBJ2-3, with D tentatively TRBD2 (5 bases). This CDR3 is built from 15 residues. The ends were cut back, 1 base at V and 5 bases at J, with 13 bases in the middle. Germline CDR1 and CDR2: SEHNR and FQNEAQ (reference sequence). CDR3 sequence (DNA): TGTGCCAGCAGCTTAGGGGCTAGCCGGGGAGATACGCAGTATTTT. This codes for CASSLGASRGDTQYF.

The J gene is TRBJ2-7, the V gene TRBV6-5, with 7 bases aligning to TRBD2. CDR3 length: 12 amino acids. J was trimmed by 3 bases and V by 6 bases; bases with no gene match: 2. Germline V CDR1 and CDR2: MNHEY, SVGAGI. The CDR3 DNA sequence: TGTGCCAGCAGACGCGGGAGCTACGAGCAGTACTTC. It specifies CASRRGSYEQYF.

The gene calls are TRBV2 and TRBJ1-4; D perhaps matches TRBD1 (5 bases). Trimming stripped 6 bases from V and 7 bases from J, with 9 bases between. Germline lookup yields CDR1 SNHLY and CDR2 FYNNEI. This CDR3 is 12 amino acids long. CDR3 nucleotides: TGTGCCAGCAGCCTCCAGGGTGAAAAACTGTTTTTT. Its protein is CASSLQGEKLFF.

This chain uses TRBV19 with TRBJ1-1; a weak D match, TRBD1 (6 bases). Germline V gives CDR1 LNHDA, CDR2 SQIVND (reference sequence). The CDR3 is 12 residues long. Trimming took off 7 bases at V and 2 bases at J, with 8 bases between the two ends. The CDR3 DNA reads TGTGCCAGTAAGGGGGAAAACACTGAAGCTTTCTTT. It specifies CASKGENTEAFF.

The V gene is TRBV6-4, the J gene TRBJ2-3, with D unclear. Trimming removed 5 bases from V and 0 bases from J, with 9 bases in between. CDR1 is MRHNA and CDR2 is SNTAGT in the germline V gene. This CDR3 is built from 14 residues. The CDR3 sequence is CASSPETSTDTQYF. The CDR3 DNA follows: TGTGCCAGCAGTCCGGAGACTAGCACAGATACGCAGTATTTT.

This clone was observed a handful of times. The chain employs TRBV10-1 and TRBJ1-1; a possible D gene is TRBD1 (6 bases). CDR1 WNHNN and CDR2 SYGVQD come from the germline V gene (reference sequence). With 2 bases removed from V and 1 base from J, the gap between germline ends came to 11 bases. The CDR3 is 15 residues long. CDR3 sequence: CASSETQGSNTEAFF. DNA of the CDR3: TGCGCCAGCAGTGAGACTCAGGGGTCGAACACTGAAGCTTTCTTT.

This chain joins TRBV12-5 and TRBJ1-3; possibly TRBD1 for D (6 bases). The CDR3 contains 18 residues. Per the germline V gene, CDR1 is LGHNT and CDR2 is FRNRAP. V lost 1 base and J 0 bases, leaving 16 bases between the germline ends. The DNA of the CDR3 is TGTGCTAGTGGTTTGGCCCTGAGGGGGTTGCTCTCTGGAAACACCATATATTTT. Protein: CASGLALRGLLSGNTIYF.

This rearrangement joins TRBV7-9 to TRBJ2-7; 9 nucleotides agree with TRBD1. V was clipped by 5 bases and J by 1 base; unmatched bases: 12. CDR3 size: 17 residues. Germline V gene data show CDR1 as SEHNR and CDR2 as FQNEAQ (reference sequence). The CDR3 protein is CASSGGGRDRVSYEQYF. The CDR3, as DNA: TGTGCCAGCAGCGGAGGGGGGCGGGACAGGGTGTCCTACGAGCAGTACTTC.

The chain carries TRBV5-1 and TRBJ1-3; no clear D gene. V lost 0 bases and J lost 4, with 8 bases in between. Germline loops: CDR1 SGHRS, CDR2 YFSETQ. This CDR3 contains 14 residues. CDR3 in amino acids: CASSLGEVGNTIYF. The CDR3 DNA reads as TGCGCCAGCAGCTTGGGGGAGGTCGGAAACACCATATATTTT.

CDR3 residues: CASSLGGAMNTEAFF. CDR3 bases: TGTGCCAGCAGCTTGGGAGGGGCAATGAACACTGAAGCTTTCTTT. V is TRBV5-4 and J is TRBJ1-1, with D perhaps matching TRBD1 (5 bases). The V end was cut by 0 bases, the J end by 0 bases, with 9 bases between. The CDR3 is 15 residues long. The germline CDR1 and CDR2 sequences are SGHNT and YYREEE (reference sequence).

CDR3 residues: CASSPRGEFYNEQFF. Written as DNA, the CDR3 is TGTGCCAGCAGCCCTAGGGGGGAGTTCTACAATGAGCAGTTCTTC. The genes are TRBV7-2 and TRBJ2-1; D tentatively reads TRBD1 or TRBD2 (6 bases each). Germline V CDR1 and CDR2: SGHTA, FQGNSA. The germline V and J ends were trimmed by 5 bases and 3 bases, with 14 bases remaining between them. There are 15 residues in the CDR3.

V is TRBV19 and J is TRBJ2-6, with a weak D call TRBD2 (7 bases). The CDR3 loop spans 17 amino acids. Between the trimmed V and J ends, which lost 5 bases and 0 bases, there was a span of 14 bases. Per the germline V gene, CDR1 is LNHDA and CDR2 is SQIVND (reference sequence). This CDR3 reads CASSEGGYTSGANVLTF. CDR3 DNA sequence: TGTGCCAGTAGTGAGGGGGGGTACACCTCTGGGGCCAACGTCCTGACTTTC.